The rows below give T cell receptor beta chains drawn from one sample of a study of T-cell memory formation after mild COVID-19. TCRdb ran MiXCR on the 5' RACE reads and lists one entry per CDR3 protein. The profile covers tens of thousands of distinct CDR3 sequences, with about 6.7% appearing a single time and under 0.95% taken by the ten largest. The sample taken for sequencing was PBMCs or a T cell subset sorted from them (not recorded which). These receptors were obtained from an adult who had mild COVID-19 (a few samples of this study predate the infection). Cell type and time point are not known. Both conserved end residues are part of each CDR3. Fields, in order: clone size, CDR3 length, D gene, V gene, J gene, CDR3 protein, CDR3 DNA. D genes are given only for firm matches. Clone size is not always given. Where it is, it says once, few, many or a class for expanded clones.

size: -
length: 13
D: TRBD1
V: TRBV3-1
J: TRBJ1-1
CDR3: CASSLQGSTEAFF
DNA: TGTGCCAGCAGCCTACAGGGGAGCACTGAAGCTTTCTTT

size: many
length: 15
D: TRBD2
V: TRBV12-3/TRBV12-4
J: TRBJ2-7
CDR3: CASSRELAGGNEQYF
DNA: TGTGCCAGCAGCCGCGAACTAGCGGGAGGGAACGAGCAGTACTTC

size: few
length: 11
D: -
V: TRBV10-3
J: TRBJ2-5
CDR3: CAISEGETQYF
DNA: TGTGCCATCAGTGAGGGGGAGACCCAGTACTTC

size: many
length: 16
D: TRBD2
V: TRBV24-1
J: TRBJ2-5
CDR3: CATSRQLTSGSETQYF
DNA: TGTGCCACCAGCCGACAACTTACTAGCGGGAGTGAGACCCAGTACTTC

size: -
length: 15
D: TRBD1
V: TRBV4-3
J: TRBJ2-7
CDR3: CASSQDRAGGFEQYF
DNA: TGCGCCAGCAGCCAAGATCGGGCAGGGGGTTTCGAGCAGTACTTC

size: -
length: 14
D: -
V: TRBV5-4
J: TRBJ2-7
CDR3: CAGGRGREAYEQYF
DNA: TGTGCCGGGGGGCGGGGTCGAGAGGCCTACGAGCAGTACTTC

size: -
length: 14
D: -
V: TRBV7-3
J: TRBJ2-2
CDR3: CASSLRRNTGELFF
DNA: TGTGCCAGCAGCTTACGTAGGAACACCGGGGAGCTGTTTTTT

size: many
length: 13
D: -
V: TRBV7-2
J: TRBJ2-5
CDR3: CASSLFARANQYF
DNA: TGTGCCAGCAGCTTATTCGCGCGGGCGAACCAGTACTTC

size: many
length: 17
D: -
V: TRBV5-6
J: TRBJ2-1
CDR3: CASSYGRRDISYNEQFF
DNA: TGTGCCAGCAGCTACGGTAGGCGGGACATATCCTACAATGAGCAGTTCTTC

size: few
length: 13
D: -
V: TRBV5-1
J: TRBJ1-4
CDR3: CASSLFGTEKLFF
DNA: TGCGCCAGCAGCTTGTTTGGGACCGAAAAACTGTTTTTT

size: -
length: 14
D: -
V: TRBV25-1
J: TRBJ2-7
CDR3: CASSGGPGGYEQYF
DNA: TGTGCCAGCAGTGGGGGACCGGGTGGTTACGAGCAGTACTTC

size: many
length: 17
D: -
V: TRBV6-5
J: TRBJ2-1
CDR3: CASSYSRGASSYNEQFF
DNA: TGTGCCAGCAGTTACTCACGGGGCGCCAGCTCCTACAATGAGCAGTTCTTC

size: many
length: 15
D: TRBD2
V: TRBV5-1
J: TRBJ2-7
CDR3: CASTPTSGSSYEQYF
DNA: TGCGCCAGCACCCCTACTAGCGGGAGCTCCTACGAGCAGTACTTC

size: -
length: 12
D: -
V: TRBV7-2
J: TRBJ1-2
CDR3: CASSLAQGGYTF
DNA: TGTGCCAGCAGCTTAGCTCAGGGTGGCTACACCTTC

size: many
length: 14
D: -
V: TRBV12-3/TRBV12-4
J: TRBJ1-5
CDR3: CASSLSQGNQPQHF
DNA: TGTGCCAGCAGTTTAAGTCAGGGCAATCAGCCCCAGCATTTT

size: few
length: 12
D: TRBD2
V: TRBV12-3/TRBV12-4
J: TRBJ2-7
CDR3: CASRTTSGRQYF
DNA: TGTGCCAGCAGGACGACTAGCGGTCGACAGTACTTC

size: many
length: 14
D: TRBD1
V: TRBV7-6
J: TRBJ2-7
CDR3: CASSLADRGYEQYF
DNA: TGTGCCAGCAGCTTAGCGGACAGGGGCTACGAGCAGTACTTC

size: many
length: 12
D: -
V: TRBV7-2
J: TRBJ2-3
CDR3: CASTFPTDTQYF
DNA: TGTGCCAGCACCTTCCCCACAGATACGCAGTATTTT

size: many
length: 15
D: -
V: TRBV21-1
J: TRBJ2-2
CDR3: CASTPPIDRPGELFF
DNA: TGTGCCAGCACCCCCCCGATAGACAGGCCCGGGGAGCTGTTTTTT

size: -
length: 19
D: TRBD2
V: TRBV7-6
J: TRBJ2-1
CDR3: CASSLVLPSGASRNNEQFF
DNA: TGTGCCAGCAGCTTAGTACTCCCTAGCGGGGCCAGCCGAAACAATGAGCAGTTCTTC

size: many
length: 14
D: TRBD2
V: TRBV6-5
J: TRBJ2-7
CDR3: CASSFLAGSYEQYF
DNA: TGTGCCAGCAGTTTCCTAGCGGGGTCCTACGAGCAGTACTTC

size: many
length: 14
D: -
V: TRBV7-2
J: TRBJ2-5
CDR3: CASSRSGRKETQYF
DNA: TGTGCCAGCAGCAGGAGTGGGAGAAAAGAGACCCAGTACTTC

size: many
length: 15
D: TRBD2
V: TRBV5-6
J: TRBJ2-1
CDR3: CASSWVAGAKNEQFF
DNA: TGTGCCAGCAGCTGGGTAGCGGGAGCGAAAAATGAGCAGTTCTTC

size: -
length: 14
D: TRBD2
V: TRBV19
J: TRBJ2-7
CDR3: CASRRTSGSGEQYF
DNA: TGTGCCAGTAGGAGGACTAGCGGGAGTGGCGAGCAGTACTTC

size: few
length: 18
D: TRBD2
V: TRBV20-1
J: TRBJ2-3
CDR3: CSAINTGGLQASTDTQYF
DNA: TGCAGTGCCATTAATACGGGGGGGTTACAGGCAAGCACAGATACGCAGTATTTT

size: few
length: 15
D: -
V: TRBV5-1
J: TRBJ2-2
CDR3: CASRDWGRNTGELFF
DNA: TGCGCCAGCAGAGATTGGGGGCGGAACACCGGGGAGCTGTTTTTT

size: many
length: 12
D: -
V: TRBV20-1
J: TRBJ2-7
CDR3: CSAINDLNEQYF
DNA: TGCAGTGCTATTAATGACTTGAACGAGCAGTACTTC

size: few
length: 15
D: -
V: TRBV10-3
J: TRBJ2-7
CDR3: CAISPDFPTSYEQYF
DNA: TGTGCCATCAGTCCGGACTTTCCTACCTCCTACGAGCAGTACTTC

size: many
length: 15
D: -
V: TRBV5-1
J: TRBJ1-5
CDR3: CASSLSGNSNQPQHF
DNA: TGCGCCAGCAGCTTGTCTGGGAATAGCAATCAGCCCCAGCATTTT

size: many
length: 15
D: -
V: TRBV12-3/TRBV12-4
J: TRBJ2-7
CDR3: CASSLAGLEGNEQYF
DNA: TGTGCCAGCAGTTTAGCGGGACTGGAAGGGAACGAGCAGTACTTC

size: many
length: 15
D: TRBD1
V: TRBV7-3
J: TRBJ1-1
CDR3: CASSLTGGAPTEAFF
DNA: TGTGCCAGCAGCTTGACAGGGGGCGCACCCACTGAAGCTTTCTTT

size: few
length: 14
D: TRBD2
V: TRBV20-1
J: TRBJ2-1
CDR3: CSAPSGRVPNEQFF
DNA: TGCAGTGCTCCTAGCGGGAGGGTCCCTAATGAGCAGTTCTTC

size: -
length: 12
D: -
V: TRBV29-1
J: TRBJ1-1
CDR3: CSGGEGDTEAFF
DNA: TGCAGCGGGGGGGAAGGGGACACTGAAGCTTTCTTT

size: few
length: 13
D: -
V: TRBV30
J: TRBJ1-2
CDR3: CAWSPDPRIGYTF
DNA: TGTGCCTGGAGTCCCGATCCTAGAATCGGCTACACCTTC

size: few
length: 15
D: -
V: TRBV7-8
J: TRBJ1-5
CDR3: CASSLGGFNNQPQHF
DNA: TGTGCCAGCAGCTTAGGCGGTTTCAACAATCAGCCCCAGCATTTT

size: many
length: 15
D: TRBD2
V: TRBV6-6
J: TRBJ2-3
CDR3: CASSSRLADTDTQYF
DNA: TGTGCCAGCAGCTCACGACTAGCCGACACAGATACGCAGTATTTT

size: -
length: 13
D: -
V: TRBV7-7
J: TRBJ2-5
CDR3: CASSVGQQETQYF
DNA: TGTGCTAGCAGCGTTGGACAGCAAGAGACCCAGTACTTC

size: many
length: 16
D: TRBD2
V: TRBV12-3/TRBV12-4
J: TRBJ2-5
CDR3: CASSSLAGGYQETQYF
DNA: TGTGCCAGCAGTTCACTAGCGGGGGGGTACCAAGAGACCCAGTACTTC

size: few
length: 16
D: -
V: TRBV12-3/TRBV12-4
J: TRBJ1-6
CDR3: CASSFGESSYNSPLHF
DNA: TGTGCCAGCAGTTTTGGTGAGAGCTCCTATAATTCACCCCTCCACTTT

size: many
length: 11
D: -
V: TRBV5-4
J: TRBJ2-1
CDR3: CASSLHNEQFF
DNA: TGTGCCAGCAGCTTGCACAATGAGCAGTTCTTC

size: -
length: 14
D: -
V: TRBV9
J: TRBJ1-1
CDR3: CASSPILGRTEAFF
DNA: TGTGCCAGCAGCCCAATTTTGGGACGGACTGAAGCTTTCTTT